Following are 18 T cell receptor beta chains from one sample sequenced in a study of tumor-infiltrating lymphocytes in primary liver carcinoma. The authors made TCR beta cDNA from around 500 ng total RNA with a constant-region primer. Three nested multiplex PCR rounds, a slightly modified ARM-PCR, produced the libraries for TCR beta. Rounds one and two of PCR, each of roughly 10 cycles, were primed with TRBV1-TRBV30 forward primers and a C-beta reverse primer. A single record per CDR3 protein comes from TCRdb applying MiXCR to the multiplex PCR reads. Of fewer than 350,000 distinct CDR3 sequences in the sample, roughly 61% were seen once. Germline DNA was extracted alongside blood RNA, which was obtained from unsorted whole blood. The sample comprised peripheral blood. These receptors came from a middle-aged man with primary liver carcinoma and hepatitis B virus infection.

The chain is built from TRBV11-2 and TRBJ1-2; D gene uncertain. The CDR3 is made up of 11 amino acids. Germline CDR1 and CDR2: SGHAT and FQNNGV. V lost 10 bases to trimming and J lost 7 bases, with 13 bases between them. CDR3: CANSKQCGYTF. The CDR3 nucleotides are TGTGCCAACAGTAAACAGTGTGGCTACACCTTC.

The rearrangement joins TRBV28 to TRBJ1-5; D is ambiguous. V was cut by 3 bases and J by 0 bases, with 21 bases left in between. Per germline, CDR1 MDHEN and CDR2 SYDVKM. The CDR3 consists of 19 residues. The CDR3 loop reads CASSFIRSAAKNSNQPQHF. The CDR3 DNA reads TGTGCCAGCAGTTTCATCAGGTCAGCCGCCAAGAATAGCAATCAGCCCCAGCATTTT.

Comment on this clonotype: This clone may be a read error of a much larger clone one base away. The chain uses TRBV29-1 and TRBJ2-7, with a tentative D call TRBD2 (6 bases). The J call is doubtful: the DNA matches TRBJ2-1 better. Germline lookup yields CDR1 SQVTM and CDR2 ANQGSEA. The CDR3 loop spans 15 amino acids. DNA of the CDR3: TGCAGCGTCCGTATGGGGGGAGTCCTTGGGAATGAGCAGTTCTTC. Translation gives CSVRMGGVLGNEQFF.

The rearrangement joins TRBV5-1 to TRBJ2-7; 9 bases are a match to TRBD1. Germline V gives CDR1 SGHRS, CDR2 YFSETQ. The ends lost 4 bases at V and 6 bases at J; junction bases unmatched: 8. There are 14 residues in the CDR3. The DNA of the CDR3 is TGCGCCAGCAGCCCACAGGGGGCAGGAAGCGAGCAGTACTTC. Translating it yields CASSPQGAGSEQYF. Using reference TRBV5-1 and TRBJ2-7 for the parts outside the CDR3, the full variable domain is KAGVTQTPRYLIKTRGQQVTLSCSPISGHRSVSWYQQTPGQGLQFLFEYFSETQRNKGNFPGRFSGRQFSNSRSEMNVSTLELGDSALYLCASSPQGAGSEQYFGPGTRLTVT.

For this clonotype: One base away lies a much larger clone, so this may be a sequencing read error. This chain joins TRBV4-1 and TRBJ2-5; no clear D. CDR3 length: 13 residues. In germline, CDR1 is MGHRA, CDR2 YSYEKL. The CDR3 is CPSSQDRWETQYF. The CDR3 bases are TGCCCCAGCAGCCAAGATAGGTGGGAGACCCAGTACTTC.

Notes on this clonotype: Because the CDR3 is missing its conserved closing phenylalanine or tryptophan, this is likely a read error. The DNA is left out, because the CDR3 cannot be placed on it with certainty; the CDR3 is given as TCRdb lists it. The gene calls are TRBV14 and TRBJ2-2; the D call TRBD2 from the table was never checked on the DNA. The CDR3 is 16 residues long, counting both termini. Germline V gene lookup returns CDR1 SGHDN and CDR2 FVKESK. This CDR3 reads CASSHRRTGLTGELLS.

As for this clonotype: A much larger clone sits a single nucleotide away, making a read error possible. DNA for the CDR3: TGTGCCAGCAGCTCGCGGGCGAGCTCCTACAATGAGCAGTTCTTC. Amino acid sequence: CASSSRASSYNEQFF. The chain employs TRBV11-2 and TRBJ2-1, with D possibly matching TRBD2 (5 bases). Germline V gives CDR1 SGHAT, CDR2 FQNNGV. CDR3 size: 15 residues. V was shortened by 4 bases and J by 0 bases, with 10 bases between the two germline ends.

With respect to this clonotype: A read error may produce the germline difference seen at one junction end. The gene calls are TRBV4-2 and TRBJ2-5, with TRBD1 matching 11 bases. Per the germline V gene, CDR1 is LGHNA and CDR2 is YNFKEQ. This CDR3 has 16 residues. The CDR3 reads CASSLGQGAQEETQHF. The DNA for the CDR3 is TGTGCCAGCAGCCTAGGACAGGGGGCGCAGGAAGAGACGCAGCACTTC.

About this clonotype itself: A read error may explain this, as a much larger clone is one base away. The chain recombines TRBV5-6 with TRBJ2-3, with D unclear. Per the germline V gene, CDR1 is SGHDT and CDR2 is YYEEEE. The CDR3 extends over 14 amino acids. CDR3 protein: CASSLIPTTDMQYF. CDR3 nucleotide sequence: TGTGCCAGCAGCTTGATTCCTACCACAGATATGCAGTATTTT.

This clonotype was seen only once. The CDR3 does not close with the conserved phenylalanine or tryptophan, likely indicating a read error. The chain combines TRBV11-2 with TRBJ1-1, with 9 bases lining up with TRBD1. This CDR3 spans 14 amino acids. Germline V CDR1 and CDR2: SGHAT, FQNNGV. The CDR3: CASSRGQGNAEAFC. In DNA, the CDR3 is TGTGCCAGCAGCCGAGGACAGGGGAACGCTGAAGCTTTCTGT.

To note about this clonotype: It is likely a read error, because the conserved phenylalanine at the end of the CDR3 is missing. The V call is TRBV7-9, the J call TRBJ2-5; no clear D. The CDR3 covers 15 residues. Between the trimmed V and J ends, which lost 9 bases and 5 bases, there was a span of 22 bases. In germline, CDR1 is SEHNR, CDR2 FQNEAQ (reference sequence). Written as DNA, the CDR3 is TGTGCCAGTAGCCCCCCGGGTTTACGGTTGGAGACCCAGTACTCC. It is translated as CASSPPGLRLETQYS.

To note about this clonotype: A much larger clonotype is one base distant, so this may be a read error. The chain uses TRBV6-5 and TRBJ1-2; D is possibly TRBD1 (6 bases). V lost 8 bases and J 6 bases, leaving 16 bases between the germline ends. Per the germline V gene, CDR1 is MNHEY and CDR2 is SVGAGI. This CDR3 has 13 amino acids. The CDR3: CASGDKESHGYTF. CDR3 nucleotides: TGTGCCAGCGGGGACAAGGAGTCCCATGGCTACACCTTC.

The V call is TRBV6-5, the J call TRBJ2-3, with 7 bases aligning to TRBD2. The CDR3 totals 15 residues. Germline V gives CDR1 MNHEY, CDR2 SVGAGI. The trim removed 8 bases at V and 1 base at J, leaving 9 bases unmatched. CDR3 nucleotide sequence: TGTGCCAGCGGCTACGAGCGGGGACGCACAGATACGCAGTATTTT. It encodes CASGYERGRTDTQYF.

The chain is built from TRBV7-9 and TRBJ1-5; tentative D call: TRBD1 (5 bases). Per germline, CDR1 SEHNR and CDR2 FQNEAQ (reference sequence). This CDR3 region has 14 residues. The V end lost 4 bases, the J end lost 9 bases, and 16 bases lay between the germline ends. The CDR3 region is CASSSTRGYGPQHF. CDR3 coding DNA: TGTGCCAGCAGCTCCACAAGGGGCTATGGGCCCCAGCATTTT.

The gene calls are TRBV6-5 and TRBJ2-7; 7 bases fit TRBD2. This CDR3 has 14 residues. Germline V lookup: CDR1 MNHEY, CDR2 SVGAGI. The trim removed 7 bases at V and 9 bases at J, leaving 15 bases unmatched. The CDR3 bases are TGTGCCAGCAACTCCGGGACTAACGGGAGAGGGCAGTACTTC. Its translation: CASNSGTNGRGQYF.

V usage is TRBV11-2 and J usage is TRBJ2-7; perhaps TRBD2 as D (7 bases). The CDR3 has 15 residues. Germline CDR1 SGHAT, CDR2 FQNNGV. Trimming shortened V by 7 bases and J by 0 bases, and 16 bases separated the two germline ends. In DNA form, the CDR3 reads TGTGCCAGCAACCCTAGGGGGGGACTCTCCTACGAGCAGTACTTC. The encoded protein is CASNPRGGLSYEQYF.

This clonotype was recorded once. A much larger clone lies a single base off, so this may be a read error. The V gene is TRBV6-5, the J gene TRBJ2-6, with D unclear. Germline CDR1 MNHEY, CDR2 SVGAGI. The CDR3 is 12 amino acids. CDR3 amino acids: CVARSGANVLTF. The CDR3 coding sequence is TGTGTCGCTCGCTCTGGGGCCAACGTCCTGACTTTC.

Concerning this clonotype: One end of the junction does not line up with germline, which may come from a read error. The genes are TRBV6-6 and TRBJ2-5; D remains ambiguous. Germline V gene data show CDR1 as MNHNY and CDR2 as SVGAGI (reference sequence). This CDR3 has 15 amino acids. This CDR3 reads CASSYVEGSQETQYF. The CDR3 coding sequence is TGTGCCAGCAGTTACGTGGAAGGATCCCAAGAAACCCAGTACTTC.